This passage covers 6 T cell receptor beta chains from one sample sequenced in a study of T cell clonotyping in hematopoietic cell transplantation. Time point meaning: recipient sample about 28 days before transplant, after cytoreduction. The table came from immunoSEQ multiplex PCR; TCRdb's copy has only in-frame clones and leaves some out. This table has tens of thousands of clones, 65% to 90% appearing once. The source material was peripheral blood mononuclear cells, sampled before stem cell transplant. These receptors all come from a man between 60 and 70 years old with biphenotypic leukemia. Some clones in this sample may be carry-over from other donors' samples.

The chain joins TRBV5-1 to TRBJ2-3; D may match TRBD1 or TRBD2 (6 bases each). The CDR3 loop spans 15 amino acids. Germline CDR1 SGHRS, CDR2 YFSETQ. Between the trimmed V and J ends, which lost 2 bases and 5 bases, there was a span of 15 bases. CDR3 nucleotide sequence: TGCGCCAGCAGCTTCAGGGGAGGCTCAGGAGATACGCAGTATTTT. It codes for CASSFRGGSGDTQYF.

This sequence joins TRBV27 and TRBJ1-1; D call uncertain. This CDR3 is 12 amino acids long. Trimming left V 5 bases short and J 5 bases short, with 9 bases between. Germline CDR1 reads MNHEY; CDR2 reads SMNVEV (reference sequence). The CDR3 protein is CASSVRGTEAFF. CDR3 bases: TGTGCCAGCAGTGTACGTGGGACTGAAGCTTTCTTT.

The V gene is TRBV28, the J gene TRBJ1-2, with D perhaps TRBD1 (6 bases). V was pared by 4 bases and J by 2 bases, with 14 bases between. There are 15 residues in the CDR3. The germline gives CDR1 MDHEN, CDR2 SYDVKM. CDR3 DNA: TGTGCCAGCAGTTCTACCAGGGGAAGAAACTATGGCTACACCTTC. Amino acid sequence: CASSSTRGRNYGYTF.

The chain carries TRBV5-1 and TRBJ2-2; 8 nucleotides match TRBD2. The CDR3 is 17 amino acids. J gave up 2 bases and V 0 bases, and 6 bases lay outside the gene matches. The germline V gene has CDR1 SGHRS and CDR2 YFSETQ. For the CDR3, the DNA is TGCGCCAGCAGCTTGGAGCCGAGCGGGAGTAACACCGGGGAGCTGTTTTTT. Translation: CASSLEPSGSNTGELFF.

The rearrangement joins TRBV6-1 to TRBJ2-7; D possibly uses TRBD1 or TRBD2 (5 bases each). This CDR3 has 14 amino acids. The V gene lost 4 bases and the J gene lost 3 bases, with 13 bases spanning the gap. The germline gives CDR1 MNHNS, CDR2 SASEGT. CDR3 in amino acids: CASSGAGTVYEQYF. CDR3 bases: TGTGCCAGCAGTGGGGCCGGGACGGTCTACGAGCAGTACTTC.

V is TRBV30 and J is TRBJ2-7; 8 bases align to TRBD2. J gave up 4 bases and V 1 base, and 9 bases lay outside the gene matches. The CDR3 loop spans 15 amino acids. CDR1 GTSNPN and CDR2 SVGIG come from the germline V gene (reference sequence). CDR3 sequence reads: CAWSAGGSLGYEQYF. The CDR3 nucleotides read TGTGCCTGGAGTGCGGGAGGGAGCCTTGGTTACGAGCAGTACTTC.